Presented here are 5 T cell receptor beta chains from one specimen sequenced in a study of blood T cell repertoires in COVID-19. The assay was immunoSEQ multiplex PCR, and TCRdb's table has in-frame clones only and misses some. The table includes about 110,000 clones, approximately 87% detected once. The sequenced sample was peripheral blood. These TCRs come from a woman in her forties or fifties with acute or convalescent COVID-19.

The J gene is TRBJ1-5, the V gene TRBV19, with 8 positions matching TRBD1. V trimming: 4 bases; J trimming: 1 base; junction bases outside the gene matches: 6. The CDR3 is 16 residues long. Germline V gene sequence: CDR1 LNHDA, CDR2 SQIVND (reference sequence). The DNA for the CDR3 is TGTGCCAGTAGTACGACAGGGGTCCAGAGCAATCAGCCCCAGCATTTT. As protein: CASSTTGVQSNQPQHF.

This chain uses TRBV5-6 with TRBJ2-3; the match to TRBD2 covers 7 bases. The CDR3 totals 14 residues. V was clipped by 2 bases and J by 1 base; unmatched bases: 1. CDR1 and CDR2 from the germline V gene are SGHDT and YYEEEE. CDR3 in DNA: TGTGCCAGCAGCTTAGCGGGGCGCACAGATACGCAGTATTTT. The encoded protein is CASSLAGRTDTQYF. Full variable domain (outside the CDR3, taken from reference TRBV5-6 and TRBJ2-3): DAGVTQSPTHLIKTRGQQVTLRCSPKSGHDTVSWYQQALGQGPQFIFQYYEEEERQRGNFPDRFSGHQFPNYSSELNVNALLLGDSALYLCASSLAGRTDTQYFGPGTRLTVL.

The V and J genes are TRBV6-6 and TRBJ1-2; no clear D gene. The CDR3 has 13 amino acids. Trimming took off 3 bases at V and 8 bases at J, with 13 bases between the two ends. CDR1 is MNHNY, CDR2 SVGAGI, per germline (reference sequence). The CDR3 bases are TGTGCCAGCAGTTATTTCGGGAAAGGAGGCTACACCTTC. Translating gives CASSYFGKGGYTF.

The chain joins TRBV11-1 to TRBJ1-1; unclear D gene. Deletions cut 1 base from V and 1 base from J, with 7 bases between. Looked up from germline, CDR1 is SGHAT and CDR2 is FQDESV (reference sequence). CDR3 length: 14 residues. CDR3 DNA sequence: TGTGCCAGCAGCTTAGGACTTGGGAACACTGAAGCTTTCTTT. Translation gives CASSLGLGNTEAFF.

The gene calls are TRBV2 and TRBJ1-2, with 8 bases identical to TRBD1. Unmatched junction bases numbered 4, after V lost 3 bases and J lost 4 bases. Germline CDR1 is SNHLY and CDR2 is FYNNEI. This CDR3 contains 14 residues. The chain's CDR3 is CASSDRGLSYGYTF. In DNA form, the CDR3 reads TGTGCCAGCAGTGACAGGGGGCTTAGCTATGGCTACACCTTC.